A single sample gave rise to the 25 T cell receptor beta chains below, sequenced in a study of blood T cell repertoires in COVID-19. Clones were sequenced by immunoSEQ multiplex PCR, and TCRdb holds only the in-frame ones, with some missing. The repertoire holds approximately 150,000 clones, with roughly 84% as singletons. Sequencing was performed on peripheral blood. The receptor set was obtained from a man younger than 45 with COVID-19, enrolled during active disease.

The chain recombines TRBV5-4 with TRBJ2-2, with 11 bases aligning to TRBD1. The CDR3 spans 16 residues. Germline CDR1 is SGHNT and CDR2 is YYREEE (reference sequence). V shed 6 bases, J shed 5 bases, and the junction held 9 bases outside the gene matches. The CDR3 is CASNGLGTGGTGELFF. The DNA of the CDR3 is TGTGCCAGCAACGGACTCGGGACAGGGGGGACCGGGGAGCTGTTTTTT.

This chain connects TRBV6-2 or TRBV6-3 to TRBJ2-3; TRBD1 matches at 9 bases. Germline CDR1 reads MNHEY; CDR2 reads SVGEGT. The CDR3 is 15 amino acids. The V segment lost 5 bases and the J segment 7 bases; nucleotides outside the gene matches: 10. CDR3 loop: CASSRGQGPYNTQYF. CDR3 bases: TGTGCCAGCAGTCGCGGACAGGGGCCTTACAATACGCAGTATTTT.

This chain connects TRBV10-3 to TRBJ2-3; D is undetermined. Trimming removed 3 bases at V and 6 bases at J, with 4 bases between. CDR1 and CDR2 from the germline V gene are ENHRY and SYGVKD. CDR3 size: 11 residues. CDR3 DNA sequence: TGTGCCATCAGTGACCGGGATACGCAGTATTTT. As protein: CAISDRDTQYF.

The chain is built from TRBV24-1 and TRBJ1-2; D is ambiguous. The length of the CDR3 is 13 residues. CDR1 KGHDR and CDR2 SFDVKD come from the germline V gene. Trimming left V 6 bases short and J 8 bases short, with 15 bases between. CDR3 in amino acids: CATSRGRAGGYTF. The CDR3 bases are TGTGCCACCAGTCGGGGTAGGGCAGGAGGCTACACCTTC.

V gene TRBV28 combines with J gene TRBJ1-2, with D possibly being TRBD1 (6 bases). Germline-derived CDR1 and CDR2 are MDHEN and SYDVKM. The CDR3 contains 15 residues. Trimming removed 10 bases from V and 6 bases from J, with 24 bases in between. CDR3 region: CAISLQGVFPHGYTF. For the CDR3, the DNA is TGTGCCATAAGCCTACAGGGAGTCTTTCCCCATGGCTACACCTTC.

The V call is TRBV6-5, the J call TRBJ2-7; 10 bases are shared with TRBD2. Germline values: CDR1 MNHEY, CDR2 SVGAGI. The CDR3 contains 15 residues. The V gene end was trimmed by 4 bases and the J gene end by 5 bases; junction bases not matched to a gene: 8. For the CDR3, the DNA is TGTGCCAGCAGTTTTGCTAGCGGGAGTCGCCACGAGCAGTACTTC. It encodes CASSFASGSRHEQYF.

The chain is built from TRBV5-4 and TRBJ1-4; the match to TRBD1 covers 8 bases. CDR1 and CDR2 (germline): SGHNT, YYREEE (reference sequence). The CDR3 has 17 amino acids. With 4 bases clipped from V and 8 bases from J, the junction kept 16 bases outside the gene matches. The CDR3, as DNA: TGTGCCAGCAGCCCCGGGACAGGCCTCCCCAGGCGAGAAAAACTGTTTTTT. Translated, it gives CASSPGTGLPRREKLFF.

This sequence joins TRBV4-1 and TRBJ1-3, with D unclear. The CDR3 is 13 amino acids. Looked up from germline, CDR1 is MGHRA and CDR2 is YSYEKL. V lost 4 bases to trimming and J lost 3 bases, with 7 bases between them. The CDR3 region has the DNA TGCGCCAGCAGCCGTCCCGGTGGAAACACCATATATTTT. This sequence encodes CASSRPGGNTIYF.

This rearrangement joins TRBV11-2 to TRBJ2-7; a weak D match, TRBD1 (6 bases). With 11 bases removed from V and 0 bases from J, the gap between germline ends came to 14 bases. The germline CDR1 and CDR2 sequences are SGHAT and FQNNGV. This CDR3 is built from 13 residues. The CDR3 sequence is CASEGHSSYEQYF. The CDR3 DNA is TGTGCCTCAGAGGGACATAGCTCCTACGAGCAGTACTTC.

The chain links TRBV7-9 to TRBJ2-5; D perhaps matches TRBD2 (5 bases). Deletions cut 0 bases from V and 5 bases from J, with 10 bases between. Germline V lookup: CDR1 SEHNR, CDR2 FQNEAQ (reference sequence). The CDR3 is 14 residues long. CDR3 sequence reads: CASSLAPPGETQYF. In DNA form, the CDR3 reads TGTGCCAGCAGCTTAGCGCCCCCGGGGGAGACCCAGTACTTC. Full variable domain (remainder filled in from reference TRBV7-9 and TRBJ2-5): DTGVSQNPRHKITKRGQNVTFRCDPISEHNRLYWYRQTLGQGPEFLTYFQNEAQLEKSRLLSDRFSAERPKGSFSTLEIQRTEQGDSAMYLCASSLAPPGETQYFGPGTRLLVL.

This chain joins TRBV11-2 and TRBJ2-7, with D possibly matching TRBD2 (7 bases). The CDR3 runs to 16 residues. Germline V gene sequence: CDR1 SGHAT, CDR2 FQNNGV. V was trimmed by 1 base and J by 4 bases, leaving 17 bases between them. CDR3 DNA: TGTGCCAGCAGCTTAGCCGGACAGTGGGGAGGGTACGAGCAGTACTTC. As protein: CASSLAGQWGGYEQYF.

The chain combines TRBV28 with TRBJ2-5, with D maybe TRBD1 (5 bases). Trimming took 4 bases from V and 1 from J, leaving 7 bases between them. Germline CDR1 is MDHEN and CDR2 is SYDVKM. The CDR3 totals 13 residues. For the CDR3, the DNA is TGTGCCAGCAGTTATAGGGGCCAAGAGACCCAGTACTTC. This codes for CASSYRGQETQYF.

The chain links TRBV9 to TRBJ2-3; 7 positions match TRBD1. Looked up from germline, CDR1 is SGDLS and CDR2 is YYNGEE. V lost 4 bases to trimming and J lost 3 bases; unmatched junction nucleotides: 8. The CDR3 covers 15 residues. For the CDR3, the DNA is TGTGCCAGCAGCATAGCCGGGACAGAAACAGATACGCAGTATTTT. Translating it yields CASSIAGTETDTQYF.

In nucleotides, the CDR3 is TGTGCCAGCCGGGACATATCTATCAACGTCCTGACTTTC. Translation: CASRDISINVLTF. This chain joins TRBV27 and TRBJ2-6; D might be TRBD1 (6 bases). V shed 8 bases and J shed 9 bases, with 14 bases lying between them. Germline-derived CDR1 and CDR2 are MNHEY and SMNVEV (reference sequence). The CDR3 runs 13 residues.

The CDR3 sequence is CAWSQGGGGEKLFF. The CDR3 DNA sequence: TGTGCCTGGAGTCAAGGTGGGGGCGGCGAAAAACTGTTTTTT. The chain carries TRBV30 and TRBJ1-4; a weak D match, TRBD1 (6 bases). Germline values: CDR1 GTSNPN, CDR2 SVGIG (reference sequence). This CDR3 is 14 amino acids long. Trimming pared 2 bases from V and 8 bases from J, leaving 15 bases between.

The chain couples TRBV9 to TRBJ1-1, with 7 bases that match TRBD1. Germline trimming cut 4 bases from V and 0 bases from J; bases unmatched to any gene: 6. Germline V lookup: CDR1 SGDLS, CDR2 YYNGEE. This CDR3 contains 15 residues. The CDR3 DNA sequence: TGTGCCAGCAGCCCGCGACAGGGTATGAACACTGAAGCTTTCTTT. Its translation: CASSPRQGMNTEAFF.

The genes are TRBV6-1 and TRBJ1-5; 7 nucleotides align to TRBD1. J lost 1 base, V lost 4 bases, and 7 bases had no gene match. CDR1 is MNHNS and CDR2 is SASEGT in the germline V gene. This CDR3 is 16 amino acids long. The CDR3 DNA reads as TGTGCCAGCAGTGCGATACAGGGGAGGAGCAATCAGCCCCAGCATTTT. Protein sequence: CASSAIQGRSNQPQHF.

The DNA for the CDR3 is TGTGCCAGCAGCTGGGACAGGGACAATCAGCCCCAGCATTTT. Amino acid sequence: CASSWDRDNQPQHF. The chain combines TRBV5-5 with TRBJ1-5; 9 bases line up with TRBD1. The V gene end was trimmed by 3 bases and the J gene end by 3 bases; junction bases not matched to a gene: 1. This CDR3 is built from 14 residues. Germline values: CDR1 SGHKS, CDR2 YYEKEE (reference sequence). Together with reference TRBV5-5 and TRBJ1-5, the CDR3 gives the full variable domain: DAGVTQSPTHLIKTRGQQVTLRCSPISGHKSVSWYQQVLGQGPQFIFQYYEKEERGRGNFPDRFSARQFPNYSSELNVNALLLGDSALYLCASSWDRDNQPQHFGDGTRLSIL.

The rearrangement links TRBV15 to TRBJ2-7; D perhaps matches TRBD2 (5 bases). This CDR3 has 15 amino acids. Between the trimmed V and J ends, which lost 0 bases and 2 bases, there was a span of 11 bases. Per the germline V gene, CDR1 is LNHNV and CDR2 is YYDKDF (reference sequence). CDR3 sequence reads: CATSRETGWAYEQYF. In nucleotides, the CDR3 is TGTGCCACCAGCAGAGAAACGGGATGGGCCTACGAGCAGTACTTC.

This sequence joins TRBV11-2 and TRBJ2-2, with unresolved D. This CDR3 spans 12 amino acids. V was pared by 5 bases and J by 6 bases, with 7 bases between. Germline assignment: CDR1 SGHAT and CDR2 FQNNGV. CDR3 sequence: CASSETSGELFF. The CDR3 coding sequence is TGTGCCAGCAGCGAGACTTCCGGGGAGCTGTTTTTT.

This rearrangement joins TRBV28 to TRBJ2-3, with 8 bases aligning to TRBD1. Trimming took 2 bases from V and 4 from J; bases not matched to a gene: 5. Germline CDR1 and CDR2: MDHEN and SYDVKM. This CDR3 has 15 amino acids. Here the CDR3 reads CASSLQGALADTQYF. CDR3 nucleotides: TGTGCCAGCAGTTTACAGGGGGCCCTCGCAGATACGCAGTATTTT.

This chain uses TRBV13 with TRBJ1-1; D call uncertain. V was pared by 3 bases and J by 10 bases, with 15 bases between. The germline V gene has CDR1 PRHDT and CDR2 FYEKMQ (reference sequence). This CDR3 comprises 13 residues. The CDR3 sequence: CASSFRTSRGAFF. The DNA of the CDR3 is TGTGCCAGCAGCTTTCGGACGAGTCGGGGAGCTTTCTTT. Full variable domain (outside the CDR3, taken from reference TRBV13 and TRBJ1-1): AAGVIQSPRHLIKEKRETATLKCYPIPRHDTVYWYQQGPGQDPQFLISFYEKMQSDKGSIPDRFSAQQFSDYHSELNMSSLELGDSALYFCASSFRTSRGAFFGQGTRLTVV.

This clone was seen a single time. This sequence joins TRBV28 and TRBJ1-5; TRBD1 aligns across 11 bases. Per germline, CDR1 MDHEN and CDR2 SYDVKM. The CDR3 runs to 15 residues. The V and J ends lost 6 bases and 7 bases, in that order; junction bases with no gene match: 8. CDR3 bases: TGTGCCAGCAGCATCGGGACAGGGGGTTTCCAGCCCCAGCATTTT. This sequence encodes CASSIGTGGFQPQHF.

The rearrangement links TRBV4-3 to TRBJ2-3; tentatively, D is TRBD2 (5 bases). This CDR3 is built from 13 residues. Trimming took 0 bases from V and 6 from J, leaving 7 bases between them. Germline assignment: CDR1 LGHNA and CDR2 YSLEER. The CDR3 spells CASSQDRGDTQYF. CDR3 in DNA: TGCGCCAGCAGCCAAGATCGAGGGGATACGCAGTATTTT.

The chain employs TRBV28 and TRBJ2-3; the D gene is possibly TRBD1 (6 bases). The CDR3 is made up of 18 amino acids. V lost 7 bases to trimming and J lost 3 bases, with 26 bases between them. Germline-derived CDR1 and CDR2 are MDHEN and SYDVKM. The CDR3 protein is CASTQPGLRGRGTDTQYF. The CDR3 nucleotides read TGTGCCAGCACCCAACCGGGCCTCAGGGGTCGTGGTACAGATACGCAGTATTTT.